These 5 T cell receptor beta chains originate from one sample sequenced in a study of CD8 T cells in ankylosing spondylitis. TCRdb processed the 5' RACE reads anew with MiXCR; each CDR3 protein has one entry. The sample yields 350,000 to 450,000 distinct CDR3 sequences, 20% seen once. Sequenced material: blood, either unsorted or a sorted T cell fraction (not recorded which). These TCRs come from a male donor with ankylosing spondylitis or in good health (not recorded which).

This clonotype came up many times. DNA for the CDR3: TGTGCCAGCAGCTTAGGCGGGGACCAAGAGACCCAGTACTTC. It specifies CASSLGGDQETQYF. The V call is TRBV11-2, the J call TRBJ2-5, with D tentatively TRBD2 (6 bases). Germline CDR1 reads SGHAT; CDR2 reads FQNNGV. The CDR3 runs to 14 residues. V gave up 1 base and J gave up 0 bases, with 6 bases separating them.

The chain uses TRBV29-1 and TRBJ2-5, with TRBD1 matching 10 bases. This CDR3 has 14 residues. CDR1 and CDR2 (germline): SQVTM, ANQGSEA. The trim removed 4 bases at V and 5 bases at J, leaving 7 bases unmatched. This chain's CDR3 is CSVGGTGAGETQYF. In nucleotides, the CDR3 is TGCAGCGTTGGTGGGACAGGGGCGGGCGAGACCCAGTACTTC.

The V call is TRBV2, the J call TRBJ2-1; 7 positions match TRBD1. Germline values: CDR1 SNHLY, CDR2 FYNNEI. The trim removed 11 bases at V and 1 base at J, leaving 8 bases unmatched. The CDR3 has 14 residues. In DNA form, the CDR3 reads TGTGCCGGCGAGACAGGGAATTCCTACAATGAGCAGTTCTTC. Translation: CAGETGNSYNEQFF. The whole variable domain, remainder taken from reference TRBV2 and TRBJ2-1, is EPEVTQTPSHQVTQMGQEVILRCVPISNHLYFYWYRQILGQKVEFLVSFYNNEISEKSEIFDDQFSVERPDGSNFTLKIRSTKLEDSAMYFCAGETGNSYNEQFFGPGTRLTVL.

The CDR3 spells CASSLRDYNSDTQYF. In DNA, the CDR3 is TGTGCCAGCAGCTTAAGGGACTACAACTCAGATACGCAGTATTTT. The rearrangement uses TRBV7-9 and TRBJ2-3, with 7 bases fitting TRBD2. The germline gives CDR1 SEHNR, CDR2 FQNEAQ (reference sequence). The CDR3 spans 15 residues. The junction had 6 bases not matched to a gene; V was cut back by 2 bases and J by 4 bases.

The chain is built from TRBV2 and TRBJ1-1; D might be TRBD1 (6 bases). Germline V gives CDR1 SNHLY, CDR2 FYNNEI. Trimming removed 8 bases at V and 0 bases at J, with 13 bases between. The CDR3 sequence is 14 residues long. CDR3 sequence reads: CASQGFSMNTEAFF. In DNA, the CDR3 is TGTGCCAGCCAGGGGTTCTCTATGAACACTGAAGCTTTCTTT. Based on the CDR3 plus reference TRBV2 and TRBJ1-1, the full variable domain is EPEVTQTPSHQVTQMGQEVILRCVPISNHLYFYWYRQILGQKVEFLVSFYNNEISEKSEIFDDQFSVERPDGSNFTLKIRSTKLEDSAMYFCASQGFSMNTEAFFGQGTRLTVV.